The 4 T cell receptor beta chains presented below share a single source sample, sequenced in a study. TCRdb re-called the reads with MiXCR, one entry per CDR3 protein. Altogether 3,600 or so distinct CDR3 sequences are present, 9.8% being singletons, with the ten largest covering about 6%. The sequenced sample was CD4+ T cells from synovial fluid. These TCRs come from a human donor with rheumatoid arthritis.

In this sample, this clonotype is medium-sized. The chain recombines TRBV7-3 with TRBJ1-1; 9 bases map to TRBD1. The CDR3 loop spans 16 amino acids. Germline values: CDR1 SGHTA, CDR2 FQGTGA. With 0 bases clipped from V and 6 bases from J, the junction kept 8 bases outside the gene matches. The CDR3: CASSLTGTGILPEAFF. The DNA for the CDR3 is TGTGCCAGCAGCTTAACTGGGACAGGGATTTTGCCTGAAGCTTTCTTT. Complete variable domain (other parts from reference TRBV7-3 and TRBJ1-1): GAGVSQTPSNKVTEKGKYVELRCDPISGHTALYWYRQSLGQGPEFLIYFQGTGAADDSGLPNDRFFAVRPEGSVSTLKIQRTERGDSAVYLCASSLTGTGILPEAFFGQGTRLTVV.

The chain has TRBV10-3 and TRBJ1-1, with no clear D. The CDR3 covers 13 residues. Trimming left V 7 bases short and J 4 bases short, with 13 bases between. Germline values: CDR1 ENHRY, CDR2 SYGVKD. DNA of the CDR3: TGTGCCATCATCCCGGAACGGGGCACTGAAGCTTTCTTT. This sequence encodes CAIIPERGTEAFF.

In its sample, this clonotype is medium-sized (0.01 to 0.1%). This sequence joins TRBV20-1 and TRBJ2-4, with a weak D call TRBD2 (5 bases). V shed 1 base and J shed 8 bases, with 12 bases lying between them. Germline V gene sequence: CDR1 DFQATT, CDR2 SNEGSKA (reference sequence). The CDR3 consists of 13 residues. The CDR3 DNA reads TGCAGTGCTAGAGCCTTGGGAGTTGACATTCAGTACTTC. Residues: CSARALGVDIQYF.

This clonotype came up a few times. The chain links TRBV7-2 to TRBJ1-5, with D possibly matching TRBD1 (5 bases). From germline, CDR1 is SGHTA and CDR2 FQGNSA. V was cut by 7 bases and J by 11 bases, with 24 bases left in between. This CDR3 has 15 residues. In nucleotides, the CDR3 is TGTGCCAGCACCCTATCCCCAGGGACCTCGGAGGCCCAGCATTTT. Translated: CASTLSPGTSEAQHF.